The 26 T cell receptor beta chains below come from one sample, sequenced in a study of blood T cells in healthy people across ages. With a J-beta primer mix and a sample-barcoded 5' primer, a second PCR ran roughly 6 to 11 cycles. TCRdb re-called the 5' RACE reads with MiXCR, one entry per CDR3 protein. In the table there are approximately 850,000 distinct CDR3 sequences, roughly 44% of which are singletons. Sequencing used blood. The receptors were sampled from a man aged 60 to 69 in good health.

The rearrangement links TRBV12-3 or TRBV12-4 to TRBJ2-7; perhaps TRBD2 as D (5 bases). V was clipped by 3 bases and J by 6 bases, with 21 bases between them. The CDR3 contains 16 residues. CDR3 sequence: CASSFRGGSYPTEQYF. CDR3 coding DNA: TGTGCCAGCAGTTTTCGGGGTGGGTCTTACCCAACCGAGCAGTACTTC.

This clonotype has just a few counts. The chain has TRBV18 and TRBJ2-1; 8 bases line up with TRBD1. CDR3 size: 16 residues. The germline V gene has CDR1 KGHSH and CDR2 LQKENI. The V gene end was trimmed by 4 bases and the J gene end by 0 bases; junction bases not matched to a gene: 5. The CDR3 region is CASSQQGGGSYNEQFF. The DNA of the CDR3 is TGTGCCAGCTCACAACAGGGGGGAGGCTCCTACAATGAGCAGTTCTTC.

This chain uses TRBV25-1 with TRBJ2-1; D may match TRBD1 or TRBD2 (7 bases each). CDR3 length: 16 residues. Germline V gives CDR1 MGHDK, CDR2 SYGVNS. Trimming pared 2 bases from V and 6 bases from J, leaving 17 bases between. The CDR3 is CASSEILGGGINEQFF. The CDR3 nucleotides read TGTGCCAGCAGTGAAATCTTGGGAGGGGGCATCAATGAGCAGTTCTTC.

This clonotype was picked up a small number of times. The chain has TRBV20-1 and TRBJ1-6; 8 bases agree with TRBD1. The CDR3 spans 13 residues. Unmatched junction bases numbered 7, after V lost 6 bases and J lost 9 bases. Germline CDR1 DFQATT, CDR2 SNEGSKA (reference sequence). The CDR3 DNA reads as TGCAGTGCCACGACAGGGGATGGTTCACCCCTCCACTTT. Amino acid sequence: CSATTGDGSPLHF.

The rearrangement joins TRBV12-3 or TRBV12-4 to TRBJ1-1, with D uncertain. The CDR3 has 12 amino acids. V lost 6 bases to trimming and J lost 11 bases, with 16 bases between them. DNA for the CDR3: TGTGCCAGCAGGGGATATCGGGGTTCCGCTTTCTTT. Its translation is CASRGYRGSAFF.

This chain links TRBV5-5 with TRBJ1-5; weak D call: TRBD1 (6 bases). V shed 2 bases and J shed 3 bases, with 15 bases lying between them. Germline V gene data show CDR1 as SGHKS and CDR2 as YYEKEE (reference sequence). The CDR3 has 16 residues. CDR3 amino acids: CASSFYLTGHNQPQHF. The CDR3 DNA follows: TGTGCCAGCAGCTTTTACCTCACAGGGCACAATCAGCCCCAGCATTTT.

V is TRBV11-2 and J is TRBJ2-7; D is perhaps TRBD1 (6 bases). Gene TRBJ2-5 matches the end of the DNA better, so the J call may be wrong. From germline, CDR1 is SGHAT and CDR2 FQNNGV. The CDR3 extends over 15 amino acids. The CDR3: CASSFQGKGEETQYF. DNA for the CDR3: TGTGCCAGCAGCTTCCAGGGGAAGGGGGAAGAGACCCAGTACTTC.

The rearrangement uses TRBV12-3 or TRBV12-4 and TRBJ2-1; 13 bases line up with TRBD2. V dropped 5 bases and J dropped 9; count of bases not matched to a gene: 4. This CDR3 is 14 amino acids long. The CDR3 DNA sequence: TGTGCCAGCAGTCCCAGGACTAGCGGGGGTGAGCAGTTCTTC. Translation gives CASSPRTSGGEQFF.

Written as DNA, the CDR3 is TGTGCCAGCACTTCCGGGACAGGGGATTCACCCCTCCACTTT. It yields the protein CASTSGTGDSPLHF. The chain uses TRBV6-6 and TRBJ1-6; 10 bases agree with TRBD1. The junction had 5 bases not matched to a gene; V was cut back by 7 bases and J by 8 bases. Per germline, CDR1 MNHNY and CDR2 SVGAGI (reference sequence). This CDR3 is 14 amino acids long.

V gene TRBV6-5 combines with J gene TRBJ1-1; no clear D. Germline values: CDR1 MNHEY, CDR2 SVGAGI. Trimming took 6 bases from V and 1 from J, leaving 18 bases between them. The CDR3 is 16 residues long. The CDR3 sequence is CASSKRPEVQNTEAFF. In DNA form, the CDR3 reads TGTGCCAGCAGCAAACGACCAGAGGTACAGAACACTGAAGCTTTCTTT.

This clonotype was counted a few times. The rearrangement joins TRBV24-1 to TRBJ2-1, with 9 positions matching TRBD1. Germline CDR1 and CDR2: KGHDR and SFDVKD. The trim removed 4 bases at V and 6 bases at J, leaving 3 bases unmatched. The CDR3 is made up of 14 amino acids. The CDR3 region has the DNA TGTGCCACCAGTGAACAGGGGGCGGTCAATGAGCAGTTCTTC. Amino acids: CATSEQGAVNEQFF.

In this sample, this clonotype turned up a few times. The V gene is TRBV6-1, the J gene TRBJ1-1; tentatively, D is TRBD1 (6 bases). The germline V and J ends were trimmed by 5 bases and 5 bases, with 9 bases remaining between them. This CDR3 contains 12 residues. Germline V lookup: CDR1 MNHNS, CDR2 SASEGT. This CDR3 reads CASSPGVTEAFF. DNA for the CDR3: TGTGCCAGCAGTCCAGGGGTTACTGAAGCTTTCTTT.

This clonotype has only a few counts. The CDR3 sequence: CASSESPTASTDTQYF. Here the CDR3 DNA reads TGTGCCAGCAGTGAATCTCCGACCGCTAGCACAGATACGCAGTATTTT. The chain couples TRBV2 to TRBJ2-3; D gene ambiguous. CDR3 size: 16 residues. Germline lookup yields CDR1 SNHLY and CDR2 FYNNEI. V shed 2 bases and J shed 0 bases, with 12 bases lying between them.

V is TRBV5-1 and J is TRBJ2-1; TRBD2 matches at 11 bases. V shed 4 bases, J shed 6 bases, and the junction held 6 bases outside the gene matches. Germline CDR1 reads SGHRS; CDR2 reads YFSETQ. This CDR3 contains 15 residues. CDR3: CASSLTSGASNEQFF. DNA of the CDR3: TGCGCCAGCAGCCTGACTAGCGGGGCCTCCAATGAGCAGTTCTTC. The full variable domain, in which reference TRBV5-1 and TRBJ2-1 provide the parts outside the CDR3, is KAGVTQTPRYLIKTRGQQVTLSCSPISGHRSVSWYQQTPGQGLQFLFEYFSETQRNKGNFPGRFSGRQFSNSRSEMNVSTLELGDSALYLCASSLTSGASNEQFFGPGTRLTVL.

The table lists this clonotype with a count of one. The genes are TRBV6-5 and TRBJ1-2, with TRBD1 matching 10 bases. This CDR3 contains 13 residues. Per germline, CDR1 MNHEY and CDR2 SVGAGI. With V trimmed by 7 bases and J by 7 bases, 6 bases remained unmatched. CDR3 protein: CASTTRDRGGYTF. The CDR3 DNA is TGTGCCAGCACTACGAGGGACAGGGGTGGCTACACCTTC.

This clonotype turned up a few times. V is TRBV20-1 and J is TRBJ2-5; possible D gene TRBD2, 5 bases. V lost 6 bases to trimming and J lost 2 bases, with 16 bases between them. Germline loops: CDR1 DFQATT, CDR2 SNEGSKA (reference sequence). CDR3 length equals 14 residues. CDR3 in amino acids: CSARGGVLQETQYF. CDR3 nucleotides: TGCAGTGCCCGGGGTGGGGTTTTACAAGAGACCCAGTACTTC.

This clonotype was counted at least ten times. The chain has TRBV5-4 and TRBJ2-3; unclear D gene. Deletions cut 0 bases from V and 4 bases from J, with 12 bases between. Germline assignment: CDR1 SGHNT and CDR2 YYREEE (reference sequence). The CDR3 spans 15 residues. CDR3 in amino acids: CASSLGVGHSDTQYF. The CDR3 DNA follows: TGTGCCAGCAGCTTGGGTGTAGGCCACTCAGATACGCAGTATTTT. Using reference TRBV5-4 and TRBJ2-3 for the parts outside the CDR3, the full variable domain is ETGVTQSPTHLIKTRGQQVTLRCSSQSGHNTVSWYQQALGQGPQFIFQYYREEENGRGNFPPRFSGLQFPNYSSELNVNALELDDSALYLCASSLGVGHSDTQYFGPGTRLTVL.

The chain combines TRBV27 with TRBJ2-7; possibly TRBD2 for D (6 bases). V dropped 6 bases and J dropped 3 bases, with 15 bases sitting between them. CDR3 length: 14 amino acids. Germline CDR1 MNHEY, CDR2 SMNVEV (reference sequence). The CDR3 here is CASRDSSGSYEQYF. CDR3 sequence (DNA): TGTGCCAGCAGGGATTCCTCCGGGAGCTACGAGCAGTACTTC.

This clonotype was counted a single time. J is TRBJ2-7 and V is TRBV4-3, with TRBD2 identical over 7 bases. The J call may be incorrect, as the DNA end agrees better with TRBJ2-1. Germline CDR1 LGHNA, CDR2 YSLEER. This CDR3 has 15 residues. Here the CDR3 DNA reads TGCGCCAGCAGCCAACCGTTTGGGGAGGGGAATGAGCAGTTCTTC. Its translation: CASSQPFGEGNEQFF.

The J gene is TRBJ2-4, the V gene TRBV4-3, with D unresolved. The end of the DNA aligns better with TRBJ2-7, so the J call may be wrong. CDR1 is LGHNA and CDR2 is YSLEER in the germline V gene. This CDR3 is 15 amino acids long. The CDR3: CASSQDQGPICEQYF. CDR3 coding DNA: TGCGCCAGCAGCCAAGATCAAGGGCCCATATGCGAGCAGTACTTC.

This sequence joins TRBV6-6 and TRBJ1-1; D perhaps matches TRBD1 (5 bases). Trimming removed 7 bases at V and 4 bases at J, with 13 bases between. Germline CDR1 and CDR2: MNHNY and SVGAGI (reference sequence). This CDR3 contains 13 residues. The CDR3 bases are TGTGCCAGCACCAACACGGGGGGCACTGAAGCTTTCTTT. Its protein is CASTNTGGTEAFF.

CDR3 in amino acids: CASSPSQATNEKLFF. Here the CDR3 DNA reads TGTGCCAGCTCACCAAGCCAAGCAACTAATGAAAAACTGTTTTTT. The chain employs TRBV18 and TRBJ1-4; D is undetermined. Germline lookup yields CDR1 KGHSH and CDR2 LQKENI. This CDR3 has 15 amino acids. Between the trimmed V and J ends, which lost 2 bases and 0 bases, there was a span of 7 bases.

The V gene is TRBV28, the J gene TRBJ2-2, with D possibly matching TRBD2 (5 bases). Germline V CDR1 and CDR2: MDHEN, SYDVKM. The V and J ends lost 6 bases and 6 bases respectively, with 11 bases between them. The CDR3 is made up of 13 amino acids. The CDR3 region is CASRPTSAGELFF. CDR3 in DNA: TGTGCCAGCAGGCCCACTAGTGCCGGGGAGCTGTTTTTT.

CDR3 sequence: CASSLGGQVPSNQPQHF. CDR3 sequence (DNA): TGTGCCAGCAGCTTGGGAGGACAAGTCCCTAGCAATCAGCCCCAGCATTTT. The chain couples TRBV5-5 to TRBJ1-5; TRBD1 might be the D (5 bases). Germline loops: CDR1 SGHKS, CDR2 YYEKEE (reference sequence). The CDR3 spans 17 residues. Between the trimmed V and J ends, which lost 0 bases and 0 bases, there was a span of 13 bases.

CDR3 residues: CASSYSELAQHF. In nucleotides, the CDR3 is TGTGCCAGCAGTTACTCAGAGTTGGCCCAGCATTTT. The chain has TRBV6-6 and TRBJ1-5; no definite D call. The CDR3 length is 12 residues. V lost 0 bases and J lost 11, with 8 bases in between. CDR1 and CDR2 from the germline V gene are MNHNY and SVGAGI (reference sequence).

This clonotype turned up a few times. The chain carries TRBV9 and TRBJ2-1; 10 nucleotides align to TRBD2. Germline V gene data show CDR1 as SGDLS and CDR2 as YYNGEE. The J segment lost 14 bases and the V segment lost 2 bases, leaving 10 bases of the junction unmatched. This CDR3 is 14 amino acids long. The CDR3 protein is CASSVRAERGGEFF. As DNA, the CDR3 is TGTGCCAGCAGCGTCCGCGCGGAGCGGGGGGGAGAGTTCTTC.